This T cell receptor (beta chain) was found in a study of blood T cell repertoires in COVID-19. Study information: Acute-phase and convalescent COVID-19 samples originated in the United States, Italy and Spain.

V lost 8 bases, J lost 4 bases, and 17 bases lay in between. CDR3 length equals 14 residues. CDR1 and CDR2 (germline): LGHDT, YNNKEL (reference sequence). In this sample, this clone turned up once. Authors' analysis steps: Reference gene primers were amplified, and this amplification served to estimate nucleated cell counts. Clones were sequenced by immunoSEQ multiplex PCR, and TCRdb holds only the in-frame ones, with some missing. That table is the source of V, J and clone size, and D and trimming were worked out from the DNA. In the table there are 110,000 to 150,000 clones, 65% to 90% of which are singletons.

The sequence was obtained from a man in his forties or fifties with acute or convalescent COVID-19. The chain is built from TRBV3-1 (or the pseudogene TRBV3-2) and TRBJ1-1; a possible D gene is TRBD1 (6 bases). Material: peripheral blood. CDR3: CASLSGGAVTEAFF. CDR3 DNA: TGTGCCAGCCTTTCGGGGGGGGCTGTCACTGAAGCTTTCTTT.